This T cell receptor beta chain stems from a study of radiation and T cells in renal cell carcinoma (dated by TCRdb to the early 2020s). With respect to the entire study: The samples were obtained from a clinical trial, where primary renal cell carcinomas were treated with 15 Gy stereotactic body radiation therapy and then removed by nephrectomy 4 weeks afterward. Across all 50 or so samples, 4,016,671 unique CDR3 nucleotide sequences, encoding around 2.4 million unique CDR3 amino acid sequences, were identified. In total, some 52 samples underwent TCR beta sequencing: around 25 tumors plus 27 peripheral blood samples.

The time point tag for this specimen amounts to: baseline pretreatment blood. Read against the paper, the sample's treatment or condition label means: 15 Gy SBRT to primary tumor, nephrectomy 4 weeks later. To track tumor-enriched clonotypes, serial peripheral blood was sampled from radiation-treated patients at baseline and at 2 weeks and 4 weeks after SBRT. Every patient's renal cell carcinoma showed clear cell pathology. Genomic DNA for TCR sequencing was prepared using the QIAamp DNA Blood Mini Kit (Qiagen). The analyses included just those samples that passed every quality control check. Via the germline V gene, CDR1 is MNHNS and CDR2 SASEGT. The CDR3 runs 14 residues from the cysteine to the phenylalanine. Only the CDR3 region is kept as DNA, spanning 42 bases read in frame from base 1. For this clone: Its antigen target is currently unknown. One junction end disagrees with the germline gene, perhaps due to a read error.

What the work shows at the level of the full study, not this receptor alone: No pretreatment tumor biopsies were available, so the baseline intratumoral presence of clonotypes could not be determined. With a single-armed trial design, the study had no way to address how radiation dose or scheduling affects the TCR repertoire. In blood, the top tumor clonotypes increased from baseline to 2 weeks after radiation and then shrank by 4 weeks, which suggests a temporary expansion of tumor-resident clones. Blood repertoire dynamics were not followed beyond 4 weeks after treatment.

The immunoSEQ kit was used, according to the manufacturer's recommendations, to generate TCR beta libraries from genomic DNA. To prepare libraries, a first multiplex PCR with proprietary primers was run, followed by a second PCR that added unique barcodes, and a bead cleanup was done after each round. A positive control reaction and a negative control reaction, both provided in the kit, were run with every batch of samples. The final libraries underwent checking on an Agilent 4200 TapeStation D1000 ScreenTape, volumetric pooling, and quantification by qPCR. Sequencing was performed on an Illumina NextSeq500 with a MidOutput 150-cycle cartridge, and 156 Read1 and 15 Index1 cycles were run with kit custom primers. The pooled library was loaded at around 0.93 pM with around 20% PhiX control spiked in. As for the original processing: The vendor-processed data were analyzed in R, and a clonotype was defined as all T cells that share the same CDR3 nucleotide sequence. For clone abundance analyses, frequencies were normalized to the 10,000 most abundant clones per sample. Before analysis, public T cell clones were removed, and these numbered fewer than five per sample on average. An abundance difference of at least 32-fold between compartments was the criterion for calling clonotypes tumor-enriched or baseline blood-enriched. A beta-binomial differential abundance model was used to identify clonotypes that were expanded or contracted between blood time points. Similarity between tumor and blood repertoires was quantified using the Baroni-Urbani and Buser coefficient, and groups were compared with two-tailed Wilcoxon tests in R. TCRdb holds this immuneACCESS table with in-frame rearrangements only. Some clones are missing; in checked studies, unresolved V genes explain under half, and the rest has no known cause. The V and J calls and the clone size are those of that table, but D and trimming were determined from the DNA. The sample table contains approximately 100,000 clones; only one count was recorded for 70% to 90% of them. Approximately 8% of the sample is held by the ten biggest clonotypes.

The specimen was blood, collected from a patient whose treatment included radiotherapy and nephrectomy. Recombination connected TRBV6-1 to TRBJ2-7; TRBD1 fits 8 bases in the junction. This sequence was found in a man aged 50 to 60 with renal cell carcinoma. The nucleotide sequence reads TGTGCCAGCAATGAACAGGGGGTCTCCTACGAGCAGTACTTC. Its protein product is CASNEQGVSYEQYF.